This entry lists 5 T cell receptor beta chains sequenced from one sample in a study of blood T cell repertoires in COVID-19. Profiled with immunoSEQ multiplex PCR; TCRdb holds only in-frame clones, not every one. The table has 350,000 to 450,000 clones, about nine tenths seen once. The specimen was peripheral blood. The receptor source for this set is a middle-aged woman with COVID-19, enrolled during active disease.

This clone showed up just a few times. The chain carries TRBV28 and TRBJ2-2; 10 nucleotides align to TRBD2. Germline assignment: CDR1 MDHEN and CDR2 SYDVKM. Unmatched junction bases numbered 5, after V lost 5 bases and J lost 2 bases. This CDR3 spans 16 amino acids. CDR3 loop: CASSIAGGSNTGELFF. The CDR3 nucleotides are TGTGCCAGCAGTATAGCGGGAGGATCAAACACCGGGGAGCTGTTTTTT.

This chain uses TRBV7-8 with TRBJ2-7; tentatively, D is TRBD1 (6 bases). Germline V gives CDR1 SGHVS, CDR2 FQNEAQ. Trimming left V 3 bases short and J 2 bases short, with 20 bases between. This CDR3 comprises 17 residues. The CDR3 DNA is TGTGCCAGCAGCTTTACCCTCGCACAGGGAAGCCCCTACGAGCAGTACTTC. As protein: CASSFTLAQGSPYEQYF.

Only one count was recorded for this clone. The rearrangement uses TRBV4-2 and TRBJ2-5; a possible D gene is TRBD2 (6 bases). This CDR3 contains 14 residues. Germline loops: CDR1 LGHNA, CDR2 YNFKEQ. The V end was cut by 1 base, the J end by 5 bases, with 11 bases between. The CDR3 bases are TGTGCCAGCAGCCAAGTGCGGGATTTCGAGACCCAGTACTTC. Translation gives CASSQVRDFETQYF.

The CDR3 DNA reads TGTGCCAGTAGTATGACAGGGGTGTATCAGCCCCAGCATTTT. This codes for CASSMTGVYQPQHF. This rearrangement joins TRBV19 to TRBJ1-5; 8 nucleotides agree with TRBD1. This CDR3 spans 14 amino acids. The V gene end was trimmed by 3 bases and the J gene end by 5 bases; junction bases not matched to a gene: 3. Looked up from germline, CDR1 is LNHDA and CDR2 is SQIVND (reference sequence).

The chain is built from TRBV19 and TRBJ2-2; the match to TRBD2 covers 7 bases. Germline loops: CDR1 LNHDA, CDR2 SQIVND (reference sequence). V gave up 9 bases and J gave up 7 bases; unmatched junction bases: 5. This CDR3 region has 12 residues. The CDR3 DNA reads as TGTGCCAGCCAAGCGGGGAACGGGGAGCTGTTTTTT. Translation gives CASQAGNGELFF. The complete variable domain, with remaining parts taken from reference TRBV19 and TRBJ2-2, reads DGGITQSPKYLFRKEGQNVTLSCEQNLNHDAMYWYRQDPGQGLRLIYYSQIVNDFQKGDIAEGYSVSREKKESFPLTVTSAQKNPTAFYLCASQAGNGELFFGEGSRLTVL.